This T cell receptor beta chain was found in a study of technical replicates of blood from a few donors. CDR1 and CDR2 from the germline V gene are SGHNT and YYREEE (reference sequence). The length of the CDR3 is 15 residues. Trimming removed 4 bases from V and 10 bases from J; junction bases left unmatched: 9. This table comes from immunoSEQ multiplex PCR, and its TCRdb copy is limited to in-frame clones, with some not included. This table has around 80,000 clones, 93% appearing once. This receptor was identified in a human donor in good health. Sequences were obtained from T cells isolated from PBMCs. The chain is built from TRBV5-4 and TRBJ1-4; 11 positions match TRBD1. The CDR3 DNA is TGTGCCAGCAGCCCGGGCGGACAGGGGGCGGGAAAACTGTTTTTT. The encoded protein is CASSPGGQGAGKLFF.